This T cell receptor (beta chain) comes out of a study of breast tumors, draining lymph nodes, adjacent tissues. Via MiXCR, TCRdb re-called the multiplex PCR reads, giving one row per CDR3 protein. The table records about 200,000 distinct CDR3 sequences, 25% to 40% of them present only once. Germline lookup yields CDR1 MGHRA and CDR2 YSYEKL. CDR3 length: 16 amino acids. Concerning this clonotype itself: Its target is not known. The junction departs from the called germline gene at one end, perhaps through a read error.

Samples came from axillary lymph nodes draining the breast cancer. Whole-study results and caveats: Findings are consistent with lymph node origin and intratumoral expansion of most tumor T cells. The lymph node origin of tumor T cells was framed as consistent with a hypothesis, not demonstrated.

V gene TRBV4-1 combines with J gene TRBJ2-7, with 10 bases identical to TRBD1. Sequencing input: axillary lymph node tissue. This receptor was identified in a female donor with breast cancer. Some clones in this sample may be carry-over from other donors' samples. The DNA for the CDR3 is TGCACCAGCAGCCCCCGGGACAGGGGTAATCAATACAAGCAGTACTTC. Its protein is CTSSPRDRGNQYKQYF.